The next 11 T cell receptor beta chains were all read from a single sample in a study of blood T cell repertoires in COVID-19. The assay was immunoSEQ multiplex PCR, and TCRdb's table has in-frame clones only and misses some. The sample includes under 150,000 clones, 85% seen only once; the top ten take about an eighth. Sequencing was done on a sample of peripheral blood. The source is a human donor in a cohort sampled during active COVID-19.

This chain links TRBV25-1 with TRBJ1-2, with D unclear. Germline V gives CDR1 MGHDK, CDR2 SYGVNS. This CDR3 is 14 amino acids long. Deletions cut 1 base from V and 0 bases from J, with 6 bases between. CDR3 region: CASSEFGANYGYTF. CDR3 nucleotides: TGTGCCAGCAGTGAATTCGGAGCTAACTATGGCTACACCTTC.

This rearrangement joins TRBV2 to TRBJ1-5, with 10 nucleotides matching TRBD1. From germline, CDR1 is SNHLY and CDR2 FYNNEI. The CDR3 loop spans 16 amino acids. The ends lost 7 bases at V and 5 bases at J; junction bases unmatched: 11. The CDR3 loop is CASKRQGAGKDQPQHF. Here the CDR3 DNA reads TGTGCCAGCAAACGACAGGGGGCCGGCAAAGATCAGCCCCAGCATTTT. Complete variable domain (other parts from reference TRBV2 and TRBJ1-5): EPEVTQTPSHQVTQMGQEVILRCVPISNHLYFYWYRQILGQKVEFLVSFYNNEISEKSEIFDDQFSVERPDGSNFTLKIRSTKLEDSAMYFCASKRQGAGKDQPQHFGDGTRLSIL.

The chain employs TRBV6-5 and TRBJ1-3, with a tentative D call TRBD1 (6 bases). CDR1 and CDR2 (germline): MNHEY, SVGAGI. CDR3 length equals 14 residues. V lost 2 bases, J lost 7 bases, and 12 bases lay in between. The CDR3 here is CASSYPLRGNTIYF. CDR3 in DNA: TGTGCCAGCAGTTACCCGCTTAGGGGGAACACCATATATTTT.

The chain carries TRBV3-1 (or the pseudogene TRBV3-2) and TRBJ2-2, with D unclear. The germline V gene encodes CDR1 LGHDT and CDR2 YNNKEL (reference sequence). The CDR3 extends over 12 amino acids. Trimming pared 7 bases from V and 7 bases from J, leaving 10 bases between. The DNA of the CDR3 is TGTGCCAGCAACCGGGTCTACGGGGAGCTGTTTTTT. Residues: CASNRVYGELFF.

J is TRBJ2-7 and V is TRBV5-6; TRBD1 agrees at 10 bases. CDR3 size: 14 residues. After removal of 4 bases from V and 3 bases from J, the junction contained 4 bases not matched to a gene. In germline, CDR1 is SGHDT, CDR2 YYEEEE. The chain's CDR3 is CASSRDRGFYEQYF. The CDR3 DNA reads TGTGCCAGCAGCAGGGACAGGGGATTCTACGAGCAGTACTTC.

This clone came up a few times. The genes are TRBV6-6 and TRBJ2-5; 7 bases match TRBD1. From germline, CDR1 is MNHNY and CDR2 SVGAGI (reference sequence). The CDR3 loop spans 14 amino acids. Trimming cost V 7 bases and J 3 bases; bases outside gene matches: 8. CDR3 protein: CASTKQGWEETQYF. Written as DNA, the CDR3 is TGTGCCAGCACTAAACAGGGGTGGGAAGAGACCCAGTACTTC.

The rearrangement joins TRBV5-1 to TRBJ2-3, with 8 bases identical to TRBD1. Unmatched junction bases numbered 9, after V lost 4 bases and J lost 2 bases. CDR1 and CDR2 (germline): SGHRS, YFSETQ. The CDR3 is made up of 16 amino acids. CDR3 sequence reads: CASSTPDRALTDTQYF. The CDR3 DNA follows: TGCGCCAGCAGCACTCCGGACAGGGCCCTCACAGATACGCAGTATTTT.

The chain employs TRBV28 and TRBJ2-7, with D uncertain. V lost 6 bases and J 0 bases, leaving 9 bases between the germline ends. The CDR3 spans 13 residues. CDR1 MDHEN and CDR2 SYDVKM come from the germline V gene. The CDR3 loop reads CASRSQSSYEQYF. The CDR3 DNA is TGTGCCAGCAGGTCACAGAGCTCCTACGAGCAGTACTTC.

The chain uses TRBV20-1 and TRBJ2-3; D remains ambiguous. CDR1 and CDR2 from the germline V gene are DFQATT and SNEGSKA (reference sequence). The CDR3 is made up of 11 amino acids. V lost 5 bases and J lost 3, with 6 bases in between. DNA for the CDR3: TGCAGTGCTTTTTATACAGATACGCAGTATTTT. Translating it yields CSAFYTDTQYF.

This clone has just a few counts. This chain uses TRBV4-3 with TRBJ1-3; 7 bases map to TRBD1. In germline, CDR1 is LGHNA, CDR2 YSLEER. J lost 2 bases, V lost 4 bases, and 2 bases had no gene match. The length of the CDR3 is 14 residues. The CDR3 DNA sequence: TGCGCCAGCAGCCGCGACAGGGCTGGAAACACCATATATTTT. This translates into CASSRDRAGNTIYF.

The V call is TRBV27, the J call TRBJ1-2; the D gene is possibly TRBD1 (6 bases). Deletions cut 2 bases from V and 8 bases from J, with 12 bases between. Germline CDR1 and CDR2: MNHEY and SMNVEV (reference sequence). This CDR3 comprises 13 residues. As DNA, the CDR3 is TGTGCCAGCAGTTTACAGGGGTTGGGAGGCTACACCTTC. Its translation is CASSLQGLGGYTF.